This T cell receptor (beta chain) was obtained from a study of cytomegalovirus exposure and HLA in healthy donors. General study results and limits: An observed cluster of highly shared sequence variants was recorded as a likely sequencing artifact.

The PCR was carried out with 60 Vbeta primers and 13 Jbeta primers. The assay was immunoSEQ multiplex PCR, and TCRdb's table has in-frame clones only and misses some. The data hold around 150,000 clones, with approximately 82% observed a single time. V lost 6 bases, J lost 9 bases, and 14 bases stayed unmatched. Germline V lookup: CDR1 SGHTA, CDR2 FQGNSA. The CDR3 consists of 16 residues. Donors showed nominal health when sampled, although they likely had unrecorded immune exposures. To note about this clone: Antigen unknown.

This chain connects TRBV7-2 to TRBJ2-1, with TRBD2 identical over 10 bases. The specimen sequenced was PBMCs. The source is a woman between 40 and 50 years old in good health and CMV-seropositive. Written as DNA, the CDR3 is TGTGCCAGCAGGCCCCCAGGAGCGGGAGGGCCGAGTGAGCAGTTCTTC. Its protein is CASRPPGAGGPSEQFF.